This T cell receptor (beta chain) was documented in a study of T cell repertoires in cytomegalovirus infection. This clonotype was recorded at least ten times. TCRdb analysed the reads with MiXCR anew, one entry per CDR3 protein. The sample yields more than 200,000 distinct CDR3 sequences, around 9% seen once. CDR3 size: 17 residues. Germline-derived CDR1 and CDR2 are SGHTA and FQGNSA. Trimming took off 1 base at V and 4 bases at J, with 16 bases between the two ends. This clonotype originated in a human donor in good health (CMV status not recorded). Some clones in this sample may be carry-over from other donors' samples. The chain recombines TRBV7-2 with TRBJ2-2; D is tentatively TRBD1 or TRBD2 (6 bases each). The specimen was PBMCs. The CDR3 DNA is TGTGCCAGCAGCTTAGGGGGGGCGGCCTGGGGCACCGGGGAGCTGTTTTTT. Amino acid sequence: CASSLGGAAWGTGELFF.